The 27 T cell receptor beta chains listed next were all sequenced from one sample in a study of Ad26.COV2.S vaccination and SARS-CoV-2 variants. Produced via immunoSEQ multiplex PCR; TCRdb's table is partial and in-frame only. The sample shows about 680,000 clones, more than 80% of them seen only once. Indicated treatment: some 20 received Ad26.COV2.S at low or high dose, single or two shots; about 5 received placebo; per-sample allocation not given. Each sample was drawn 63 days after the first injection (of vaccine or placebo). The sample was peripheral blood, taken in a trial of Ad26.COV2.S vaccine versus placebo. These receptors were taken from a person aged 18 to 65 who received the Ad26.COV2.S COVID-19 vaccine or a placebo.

This chain's CDR3 is CASSYSQGGFNQPQHF. The CDR3 nucleotides are TGTGCCAGCAGTTACTCGCAGGGGGGCTTCAATCAGCCCCAGCATTTT. The chain has TRBV6-6 and TRBJ1-5; 7 bases are shared with TRBD1. The CDR3 covers 16 residues. J gave up 3 bases and V 0 bases, and 5 bases lay outside the gene matches. CDR1 and CDR2 from the germline V gene are MNHNY and SVGAGI (reference sequence).

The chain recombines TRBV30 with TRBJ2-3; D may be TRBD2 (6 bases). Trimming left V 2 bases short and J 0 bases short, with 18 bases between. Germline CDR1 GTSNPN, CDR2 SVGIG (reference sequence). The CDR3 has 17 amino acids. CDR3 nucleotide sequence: TGTGCCTGGAGTAACCCGGAAGGAGGGGCTAGCACAGATACGCAGTATTTT. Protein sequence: CAWSNPEGGASTDTQYF. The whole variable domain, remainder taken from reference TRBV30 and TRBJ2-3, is SQTIHQWPATLVQPVGSPLSLECTVEGTSNPNLYWYRQAAGRGLQLLFYSVGIGQISSEVPQNLSASRPQDRQFILSSKKLLLSDSGFYLCAWSNPEGGASTDTQYFGPGTRLTVL.

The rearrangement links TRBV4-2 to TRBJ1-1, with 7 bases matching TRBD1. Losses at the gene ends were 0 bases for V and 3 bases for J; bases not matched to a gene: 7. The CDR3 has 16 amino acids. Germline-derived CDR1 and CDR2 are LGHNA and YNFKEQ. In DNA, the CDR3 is TGTGCCAGCAGCCAAGATTGGACAGGACCTTACACTGAAGCTTTCTTT. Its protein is CASSQDWTGPYTEAFF.

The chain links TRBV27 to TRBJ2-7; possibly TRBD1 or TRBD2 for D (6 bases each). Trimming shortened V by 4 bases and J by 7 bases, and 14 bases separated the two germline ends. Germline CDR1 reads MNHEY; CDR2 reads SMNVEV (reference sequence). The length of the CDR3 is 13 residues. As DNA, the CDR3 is TGTGCCAGCAGTTGGAAAGGAGGGGGGGAGCAGTACTTC. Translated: CASSWKGGGEQYF.

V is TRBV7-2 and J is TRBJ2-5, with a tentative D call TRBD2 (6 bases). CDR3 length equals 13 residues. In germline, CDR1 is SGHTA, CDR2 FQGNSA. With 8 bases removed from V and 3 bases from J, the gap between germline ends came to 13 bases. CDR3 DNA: TGTGCCAGCGGTGTGACTAGAGAAGAGACCCAGTACTTC. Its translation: CASGVTREETQYF.

The CDR3 DNA reads as TGTGCCAGCAGCTTGGTCCTCACGAACACCGGGGAGCTGTTTTTT. Residues: CASSLVLTNTGELFF. This chain links TRBV7-6 with TRBJ2-2; the D is unclear. Deletions cut 3 bases from V and 0 bases from J, with 8 bases between. In germline, CDR1 is SGHVS, CDR2 FNYEAQ. This CDR3 is 15 amino acids long.

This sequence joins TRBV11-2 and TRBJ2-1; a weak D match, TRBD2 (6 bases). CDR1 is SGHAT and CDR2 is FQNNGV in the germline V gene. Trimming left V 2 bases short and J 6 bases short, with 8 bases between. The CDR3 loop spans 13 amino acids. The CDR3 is CASSLMRGNEQFF. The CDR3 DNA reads TGTGCCAGCAGCTTAATGCGGGGCAATGAGCAGTTCTTC.

As DNA, the CDR3 is TGTGCCAGCATCGAGGGAACCGAGCAGTACTTC. Protein sequence: CASIEGTEQYF. J is TRBJ2-7 and V is TRBV27; TRBD2 might be the D (5 bases). Germline-derived CDR1 and CDR2 are MNHEY and SMNVEV (reference sequence). CDR3 length equals 11 residues. V lost 7 bases to trimming and J lost 6 bases, with 10 bases between them.

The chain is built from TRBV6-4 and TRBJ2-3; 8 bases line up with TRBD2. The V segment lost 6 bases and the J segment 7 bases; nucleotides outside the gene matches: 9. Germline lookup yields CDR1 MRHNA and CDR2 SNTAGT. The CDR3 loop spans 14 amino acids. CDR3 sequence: CASSDDGGGYTQYF. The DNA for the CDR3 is TGTGCCAGCAGCGACGACGGGGGGGGATATACGCAGTATTTT.

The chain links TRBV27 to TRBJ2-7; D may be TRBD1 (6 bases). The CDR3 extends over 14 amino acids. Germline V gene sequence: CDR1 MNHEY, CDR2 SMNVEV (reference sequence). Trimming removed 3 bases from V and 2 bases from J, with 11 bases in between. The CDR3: CASSFSAGAYEQYF. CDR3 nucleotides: TGTGCCAGCAGTTTCAGTGCAGGGGCCTACGAGCAGTACTTC.

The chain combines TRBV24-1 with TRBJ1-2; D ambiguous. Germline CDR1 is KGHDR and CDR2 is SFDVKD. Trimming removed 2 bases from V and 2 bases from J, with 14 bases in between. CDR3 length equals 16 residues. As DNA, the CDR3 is TGTGCCACCAGTGATTACCTCTGGACCGAGAACTATGGCTACACCTTC. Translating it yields CATSDYLWTENYGYTF.

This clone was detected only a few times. As DNA, the CDR3 is TGTGCCAGCAGGCCCGGGACAGGGGTAGATCAGCCCCAGCATTTT. It codes for CASRPGTGVDQPQHF. The gene calls are TRBV6-5 and TRBJ1-5, with 10 bases fitting TRBD1. The germline gives CDR1 MNHEY, CDR2 SVGAGI. This CDR3 has 15 amino acids. Trimming removed 6 bases from V and 5 bases from J; junction bases left unmatched: 7.

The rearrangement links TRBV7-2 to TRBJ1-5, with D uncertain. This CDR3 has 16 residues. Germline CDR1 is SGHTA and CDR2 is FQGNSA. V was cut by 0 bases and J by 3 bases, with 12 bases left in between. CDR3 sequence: CASSLAQAAFNQPQHF. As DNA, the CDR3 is TGTGCCAGCAGCTTAGCGCAGGCAGCTTTCAATCAGCCCCAGCATTTT.

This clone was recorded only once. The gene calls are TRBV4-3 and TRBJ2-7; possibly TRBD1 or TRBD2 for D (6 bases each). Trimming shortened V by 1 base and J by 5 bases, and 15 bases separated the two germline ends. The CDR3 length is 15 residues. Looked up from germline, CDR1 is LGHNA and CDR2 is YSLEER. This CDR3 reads CASSQVHRGPHEQYF. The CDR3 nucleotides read TGCGCCAGCAGCCAAGTCCATCGGGGGCCCCACGAGCAGTACTTC.

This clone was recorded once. CDR3 in DNA: TGTGCCAGCAGTTTGAACTACGAGCAGTACTTC. Residues: CASSLNYEQYF. The V and J genes are TRBV12-3 or TRBV12-4 and TRBJ2-7; D uncertain. V lost 3 bases and J lost 3, with 3 bases in between. This CDR3 is 11 amino acids long.

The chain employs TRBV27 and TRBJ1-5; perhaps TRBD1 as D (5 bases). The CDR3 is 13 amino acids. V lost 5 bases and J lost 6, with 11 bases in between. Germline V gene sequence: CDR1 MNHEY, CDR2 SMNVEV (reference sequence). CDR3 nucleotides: TGTGCCAGCAGTCGGGACCTGAGTCAGCCCCAGCATTTT. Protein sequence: CASSRDLSQPQHF.

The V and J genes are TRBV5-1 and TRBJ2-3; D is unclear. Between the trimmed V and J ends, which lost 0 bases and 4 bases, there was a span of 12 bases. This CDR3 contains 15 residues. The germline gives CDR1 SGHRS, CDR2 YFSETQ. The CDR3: CASSLEGRLPDTQYF. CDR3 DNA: TGCGCCAGCAGCTTGGAGGGCCGGCTCCCAGATACGCAGTATTTT.

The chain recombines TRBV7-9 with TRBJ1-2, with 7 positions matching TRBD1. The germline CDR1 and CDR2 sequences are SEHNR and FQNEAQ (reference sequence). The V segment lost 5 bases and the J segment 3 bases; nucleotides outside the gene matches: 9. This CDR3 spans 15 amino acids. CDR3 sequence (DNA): TGTGCCAGCAGCCCCCAGGGGGGAAACTACTATGGCTACACCTTC. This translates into CASSPQGGNYYGYTF.

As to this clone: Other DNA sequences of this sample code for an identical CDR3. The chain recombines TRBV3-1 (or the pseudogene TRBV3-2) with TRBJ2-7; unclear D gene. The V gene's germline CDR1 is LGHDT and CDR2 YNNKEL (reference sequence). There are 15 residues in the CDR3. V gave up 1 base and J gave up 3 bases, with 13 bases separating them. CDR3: CASSQVSSGLYEQYF. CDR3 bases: TGTGCCAGCAGCCAAGTGTCCTCGGGTCTCTACGAGCAGTACTTC.

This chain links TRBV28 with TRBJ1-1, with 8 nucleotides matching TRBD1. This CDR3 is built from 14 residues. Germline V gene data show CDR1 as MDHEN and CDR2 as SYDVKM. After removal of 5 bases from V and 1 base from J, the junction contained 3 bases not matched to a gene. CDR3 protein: CASSLQGGNTEAFF. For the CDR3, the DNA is TGTGCCAGCAGTCTACAGGGGGGGAACACTGAAGCTTTCTTT.

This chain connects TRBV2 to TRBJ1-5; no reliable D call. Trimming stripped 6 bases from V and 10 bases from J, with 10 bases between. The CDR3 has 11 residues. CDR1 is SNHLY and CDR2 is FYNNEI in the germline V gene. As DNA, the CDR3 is TGTGCCAGCAGGGGAGGTGGACCCCAGCATTTT. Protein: CASRGGGPQHF.

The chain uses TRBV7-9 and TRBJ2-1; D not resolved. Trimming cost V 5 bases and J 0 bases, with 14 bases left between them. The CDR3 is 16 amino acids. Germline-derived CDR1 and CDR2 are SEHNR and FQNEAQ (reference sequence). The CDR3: CASSRTKASSYNEQFF. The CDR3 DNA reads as TGTGCCAGCAGCCGAACGAAGGCGTCCTCCTACAATGAGCAGTTCTTC.

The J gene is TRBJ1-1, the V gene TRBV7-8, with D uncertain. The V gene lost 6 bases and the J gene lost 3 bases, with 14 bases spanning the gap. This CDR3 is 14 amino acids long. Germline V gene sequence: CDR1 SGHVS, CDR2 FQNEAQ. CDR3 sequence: CASRFMGSHTEAFF. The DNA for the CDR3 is TGTGCCAGCAGATTCATGGGGTCCCACACTGAAGCTTTCTTT.

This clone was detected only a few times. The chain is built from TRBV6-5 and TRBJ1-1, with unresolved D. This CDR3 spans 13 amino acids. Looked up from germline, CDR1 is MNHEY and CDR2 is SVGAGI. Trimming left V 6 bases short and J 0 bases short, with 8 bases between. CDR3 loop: CASRRSLNTEAFF. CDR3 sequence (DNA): TGTGCCAGCAGACGGAGTTTGAACACTGAAGCTTTCTTT.

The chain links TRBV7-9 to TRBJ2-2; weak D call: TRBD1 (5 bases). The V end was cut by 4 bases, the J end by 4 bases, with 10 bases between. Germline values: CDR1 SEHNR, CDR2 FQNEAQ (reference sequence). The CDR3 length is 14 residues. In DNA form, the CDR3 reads TGTGCCAGCAGCTCGACAGTGATCACCGGGGAGCTGTTTTTT. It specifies CASSSTVITGELFF.

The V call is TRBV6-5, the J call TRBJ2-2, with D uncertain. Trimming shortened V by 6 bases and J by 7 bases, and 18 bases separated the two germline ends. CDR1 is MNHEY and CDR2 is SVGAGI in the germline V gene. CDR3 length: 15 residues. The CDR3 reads CASRRPGGSIGELFF. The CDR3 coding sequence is TGTGCCAGCAGAAGACCCGGCGGTAGTATCGGGGAGCTGTTTTTT.

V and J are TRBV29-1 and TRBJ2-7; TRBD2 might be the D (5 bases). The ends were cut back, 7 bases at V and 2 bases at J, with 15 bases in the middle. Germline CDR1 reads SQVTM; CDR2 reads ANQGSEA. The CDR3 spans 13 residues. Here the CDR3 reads CSAGAESAYEQYF. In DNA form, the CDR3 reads TGCAGCGCAGGAGCGGAGTCCGCCTACGAGCAGTACTTC.